A selection of T cell receptor beta chains follows, all from one sample in a study of metastatic and nonmetastatic thyroid tumors. With MiXCR, TCRdb called clones anew from the PCR reads. Of about 41,000 clones in the sample, more than 25% were seen once. The sample was blood. These receptors were obtained from a male donor with papillary thyroid cancer or a benign thyroid nodule (not recorded which). Some clones in this sample may be carry-over from other donors' samples. CDR3s include the opening cysteine and the closing phenylalanine or tryptophan. Fields, in order: D gene, clone size, J gene, V gene, CDR3 DNA, CDR3 protein. The D gene is left open where the match is weak. Rows give clone size only sometimes, using once, few, many, or a class for an expanded clone.

d_call: -
clone_size: many
j_call: TRBJ2-1
v_call: TRBV6-5
cdr3_nt: TGTGCCAGCAGTTACACCCGAAGTAGGAATGAGCAGTTCTTC
cdr3_aa: CASSYTRSRNEQFF

d_call: -
clone_size: many
j_call: TRBJ1-2
v_call: TRBV28
cdr3_nt: TGTGCCAGCAGACACTTAGGGAGAGAAAACTATGGCTACACCTTC
cdr3_aa: CASRHLGRENYGYTF

d_call: -
clone_size: -
j_call: TRBJ2-2
v_call: TRBV5-1
cdr3_nt: TGCGCCAGCAGCTCACTAGACTACGGTCACACCGGGGAGCTGTTTTTT
cdr3_aa: CASSSLDYGHTGELFF

d_call: -
clone_size: many
j_call: TRBJ2-3
v_call: TRBV12-3/TRBV12-4
cdr3_nt: TGTGCCAGCAGAACGGGCCCGGGGGAGGATACGCAGTATTTT
cdr3_aa: CASRTGPGEDTQYF

d_call: -
clone_size: many
j_call: TRBJ1-1
v_call: TRBV6-4
cdr3_nt: TGTGCCAGCAGCCCGGAAGGATGGGGCACTGAAGCTTTCTTT
cdr3_aa: CASSPEGWGTEAFF

d_call: -
clone_size: many
j_call: TRBJ2-1
v_call: TRBV18
cdr3_nt: TGTGCCAGCTCACCGGACAATGAGCAGTTCTTC
cdr3_aa: CASSPDNEQFF

d_call: TRBD1
clone_size: -
j_call: TRBJ1-5
v_call: TRBV20-1
cdr3_nt: TGCAGTGCTAGAGGCCTCCGGGACAGCGGGCAGCCCCAGCATTTT
cdr3_aa: CSARGLRDSGQPQHF

d_call: TRBD2
clone_size: many
j_call: TRBJ2-3
v_call: TRBV5-5
cdr3_nt: TGTGCCAGCAGTCCTAGCGGGAGCGGACGAGGAGATACGCAGTATTTT
cdr3_aa: CASSPSGSGRGDTQYF

d_call: -
clone_size: -
j_call: TRBJ1-5
v_call: TRBV28
cdr3_nt: TGTGCCAGCAGTCCATCGGGGGTACAGCAGCCCCAGCATTTT
cdr3_aa: CASSPSGVQQPQHF

d_call: TRBD2
clone_size: -
j_call: TRBJ2-1
v_call: TRBV5-1
cdr3_nt: TGCGCCAGCAGCTTGATTGGACTAGCCAATGAGCAGTTCTTC
cdr3_aa: CASSLIGLANEQFF

d_call: TRBD1
clone_size: few
j_call: TRBJ2-3
v_call: TRBV29-1
cdr3_nt: TGCAGCGTTGAGACAGGGGGCACAGATACGCAGTATTTT
cdr3_aa: CSVETGGTDTQYF

d_call: TRBD2
clone_size: few
j_call: TRBJ2-3
v_call: TRBV11-2
cdr3_nt: TGTGCCAGCATCGTGAGCGGGGTAGGAACATATACGCAGTATTTT
cdr3_aa: CASIVSGVGTYTQYF

d_call: -
clone_size: few
j_call: TRBJ2-7
v_call: TRBV6-2/TRBV6-3
cdr3_nt: TGTGCCATCAGTTTACAGGTGAACCACGATCAGTACTTC
cdr3_aa: CAISLQVNHDQYF

d_call: -
clone_size: many
j_call: TRBJ2-2
v_call: TRBV6-1
cdr3_nt: TGTGCCAGCAGTCCAAGGCCCCTTAACACCGGGGAGCTGTTTTTT
cdr3_aa: CASSPRPLNTGELFF

d_call: -
clone_size: many
j_call: TRBJ1-1
v_call: TRBV12-3/TRBV12-4
cdr3_nt: TGTGCCAGCAGTTTTCATGGGGGCGGCAAGAACACTGAAGCTTTCTTT
cdr3_aa: CASSFHGGGKNTEAFF

d_call: -
clone_size: -
j_call: TRBJ1-1
v_call: TRBV5-1
cdr3_nt: TGCGCCAGCAGCTCGACAGGCCCCGCCAACACTGAAGCTTTCTTT
cdr3_aa: CASSSTGPANTEAFF

d_call: -
clone_size: -
j_call: TRBJ1-6
v_call: TRBV28
cdr3_nt: TGTGCCAGCAGTTTGAAGGCCACAAGCTCCTATAATTCACCCCTCCACTTT
cdr3_aa: CASSLKATSSYNSPLHF

d_call: TRBD2
clone_size: many
j_call: TRBJ2-1
v_call: TRBV4-1
cdr3_nt: TGCGCCAGCAGCCAAGAGGGACTAGCGGGGGGATATGAGCAGTTCTTC
cdr3_aa: CASSQEGLAGGYEQFF

d_call: -
clone_size: medium-sized
j_call: TRBJ1-6
v_call: TRBV6-4
cdr3_nt: TGTGCCAGCAGTGACAGGGATAATTCACCCCTCCACTTT
cdr3_aa: CASSDRDNSPLHF

d_call: TRBD2
clone_size: -
j_call: TRBJ2-5
v_call: TRBV20-1
cdr3_nt: TGCAGTGCTCCTACTAGCGGAGGTGGTTTGGATACCCAGTACTTC
cdr3_aa: CSAPTSGGGLDTQYF

d_call: -
clone_size: -
j_call: TRBJ1-5
v_call: TRBV7-2
cdr3_nt: TGTGCCAGCAGCTTAACGGTTGGCGGGGAGCTGAATCAGCCCCAGCATTTT
cdr3_aa: CASSLTVGGELNQPQHF

d_call: -
clone_size: -
j_call: TRBJ2-2
v_call: TRBV30
cdr3_nt: TGTGCCTGGAGTGTACAGGATACAAACACCGGGGAGCTGTTTTTT
cdr3_aa: CAWSVQDTNTGELFF

d_call: TRBD1
clone_size: -
j_call: TRBJ1-2
v_call: TRBV5-1
cdr3_nt: TGCGCCAGCAGCGTAGACAGGGGGCTCTATGGCTACACCTTC
cdr3_aa: CASSVDRGLYGYTF

d_call: -
clone_size: many
j_call: TRBJ2-5
v_call: TRBV6-5
cdr3_nt: TGTGCCAGCAGTTACTCAGTTGCGGAGCAAGAGACCCAGTACTTC
cdr3_aa: CASSYSVAEQETQYF

d_call: -
clone_size: -
j_call: TRBJ2-5
v_call: TRBV5-8
cdr3_nt: TGTGCCCGCAGCTTGCCGGGTGGCCGAGAGACCCAATACTTC
cdr3_aa: CARSLPGGRETQYF

d_call: -
clone_size: -
j_call: TRBJ1-4
v_call: TRBV7-9
cdr3_nt: TGTGCCAGCAGTTTAAATGCGGGAAATGAAAAACTGTTTTTT
cdr3_aa: CASSLNAGNEKLFF

d_call: -
clone_size: few
j_call: TRBJ1-2
v_call: TRBV24-1
cdr3_nt: TGTGCCACCAGTGACCCCAGGGATAGGTATGGCTACACCTTC
cdr3_aa: CATSDPRDRYGYTF

d_call: -
clone_size: many
j_call: TRBJ1-1
v_call: TRBV2
cdr3_nt: TGTGCCATCCAACAGGGAAGTGAGGACACTGAAGCTTTCTTT
cdr3_aa: CAIQQGSEDTEAFF

d_call: -
clone_size: many
j_call: TRBJ2-1
v_call: TRBV30
cdr3_nt: TGTGCCTGGAGTTTAGGGGGAGGCTACAATGAGCAGTTCTTC
cdr3_aa: CAWSLGGGYNEQFF

d_call: TRBD1
clone_size: -
j_call: TRBJ1-4
v_call: TRBV28
cdr3_nt: TGTGCCAGCATAACGCCGGGACAGGGTAATGAAAAACTGTTTTTT
cdr3_aa: CASITPGQGNEKLFF

d_call: -
clone_size: many
j_call: TRBJ2-1
v_call: TRBV5-1
cdr3_nt: TGCGCCAGCAGCTTCCGGGGGCCCTACAATGAGCAGTTCTTC
cdr3_aa: CASSFRGPYNEQFF

d_call: TRBD1
clone_size: -
j_call: TRBJ2-7
v_call: TRBV11-3
cdr3_nt: TGTGCCAGCAGCCGGGACAGGGGTGCCTACGAGCAGTACTTC
cdr3_aa: CASSRDRGAYEQYF

d_call: -
clone_size: few
j_call: TRBJ2-6
v_call: TRBV19
cdr3_nt: TGTGCCAGTACTAGAGGGGGGGCTGGGGCCAACGTCCTGACTTTC
cdr3_aa: CASTRGGAGANVLTF

d_call: TRBD2
clone_size: few
j_call: TRBJ2-2
v_call: TRBV6-1
cdr3_nt: TGTGCCAGCATTGTTATGTCCGGGGGGACGCCCGGGGATCTGTTTTTT
cdr3_aa: CASIVMSGGTPGDLFF

d_call: -
clone_size: many
j_call: TRBJ2-1
v_call: TRBV6-1
cdr3_nt: TGTGCCAGCAGGGCAGGTGAGAATGAGCAGTTCTTC
cdr3_aa: CASRAGENEQFF

d_call: -
clone_size: few
j_call: TRBJ2-7
v_call: TRBV6-1
cdr3_nt: TGTGCCATCAGTGAATCGGGGTACGAGCATTACTTC
cdr3_aa: CAISESGYEHYF

d_call: -
clone_size: medium-sized
j_call: TRBJ1-1
v_call: TRBV2
cdr3_nt: TGTGCCAGCAGTCAAGGGACATACACTGAAGCTTTCTTT
cdr3_aa: CASSQGTYTEAFF

d_call: -
clone_size: many
j_call: TRBJ2-1
v_call: TRBV6-4
cdr3_nt: TGTGCCAGCAGTGACTCCGAGGGGAGAGACTACAATGAGCAGTTCTTC
cdr3_aa: CASSDSEGRDYNEQFF

d_call: -
clone_size: many
j_call: TRBJ1-1
v_call: TRBV10-2
cdr3_nt: TGCGCCAGCAGTGATAGCTGGCCACCATTCTCGTCTTTCTTT
cdr3_aa: CASSDSWPPFSSFF

d_call: -
clone_size: few
j_call: TRBJ1-5
v_call: TRBV27
cdr3_nt: TGTGCCAGCAGTGAACATTGGCGTCAGCCCCAGCATTTT
cdr3_aa: CASSEHWRQPQHF

d_call: -
clone_size: many
j_call: TRBJ1-4
v_call: TRBV11-2
cdr3_nt: TGTGCCAGCAGCTTAGCTACGGGGCTGGGTGAAAAACTGTTTTTT
cdr3_aa: CASSLATGLGEKLFF

d_call: TRBD2
clone_size: -
j_call: TRBJ2-3
v_call: TRBV9
cdr3_nt: TGTGCCAGCAGCGCTAGCGGGGAGACTAGCACAGATACGCAGTATTTT
cdr3_aa: CASSASGETSTDTQYF

d_call: TRBD2
clone_size: -
j_call: TRBJ2-2
v_call: TRBV19
cdr3_nt: TGCGCCAGTCAGCTTGCTTGGCGGGAGGGTGTTACCGGGGAGCTGTTTTTT
cdr3_aa: CASQLAWREGVTGELFF

d_call: TRBD1
clone_size: few
j_call: TRBJ1-2
v_call: TRBV6-1
cdr3_nt: TGTGCCAGCAGTCACGGACAGGGGGCCTATGGCTACACCTTC
cdr3_aa: CASSHGQGAYGYTF

d_call: -
clone_size: many
j_call: TRBJ2-7
v_call: TRBV3-1
cdr3_nt: TGTGCCAGCAGCCAAGATCCGGGCTACGAGCAGTACTTC
cdr3_aa: CASSQDPGYEQYF

d_call: TRBD1
clone_size: -
j_call: TRBJ1-5
v_call: TRBV7-8
cdr3_nt: TGTGCCAGAGGCTGGGACAGGGAAGGCCAGCCCCAGCATTTT
cdr3_aa: CARGWDREGQPQHF